This T cell receptor beta chain is from a study of blood T cell repertoires in COVID-19. Turning to the study itself: The United States, Italy and Spain supplied acute and convalescent COVID-19 samples. PBMCs, B-cell-depleted T cells, or T cells were the source of the cDNA or gDNA that made up the material.

Study processing details: Scientists estimated how many nucleated cells there were by amplifying reference gene primers. The data were produced by immunoSEQ multiplex PCR, yet TCRdb's version contains in-frame clones alone and is incomplete. V, J and clone size reflect that table, while D and trimming were determined from the DNA. The sample lists about 150,000 clones, approximately 82% occurring once. This CDR3 comprises 18 residues. With V trimmed by 4 bases and J by 0 bases, 7 bases remained unmatched. In germline, CDR1 is SGHRS, CDR2 YFSETQ. The TCR comes from a woman in her 50s in a cohort sampled during active or convalescent COVID-19. Sequenced sample: peripheral blood. The V and J genes are TRBV5-1 and TRBJ2-3; 14 bases agree with TRBD2. The CDR3 here is CASSPLGTSGGSTDTQYF. CDR3 DNA sequence: TGCGCCAGCAGCCCCCTCGGGACTAGCGGGGGAAGCACAGATACGCAGTATTTT. The full variable domain, completed using reference TRBV5-1 and TRBJ2-3, is KAGVTQTPRYLIKTRGQQVTLSCSPISGHRSVSWYQQTPGQGLQFLFEYFSETQRNKGNFPGRFSGRQFSNSRSEMNVSTLELGDSALYLCASSPLGTSGGSTDTQYFGPGTRLTVL.